This T cell receptor beta chain was recovered during a study of control samples from healthy donors and cancer patients. The method was immunoSEQ multiplex PCR; TCRdb's version includes in-frame clones alone and lacks a portion of them. This table holds 140,000 to 150,000 clones, 80% to 95% found once. The germline CDR1 and CDR2 sequences are MGHRA and YSYEKL. V was clipped by 4 bases and J by 0 bases, with 13 bases between them. CDR3 length equals 17 residues. Sequencing used blood. The chain links TRBV4-1 to TRBJ2-6; D gene ambiguous. The TCR comes from a man younger than 35 in good health. The CDR3 here is CASSPEWAPSGANVLTF. The CDR3 DNA is TGCGCCAGCAGCCCCGAGTGGGCCCCCTCTGGGGCCAACGTCCTGACTTTC.